What follows are 5 T cell receptor beta chains derived from one specimen sequenced in a study of vaccination and CD4 T cells after COVID-19. TCRdb independently ran MiXCR on the PCR reads; one entry per CDR3 protein. Of under 30,000 distinct CDR3 sequences listed, more than 40% are singletons. The time point was: late sampling 161 to 241 days after vaccination in a few convalescent patients. This specimen consisted of CD4+ T cells from blood, obtained about 7 months after SARS-CoV-2 vaccination. These receptor sequences come from a human donor who had recovered from COVID-19.

This chain connects TRBV5-1 to TRBJ1-1; D may be TRBD1 (5 bases). Germline V gene sequence: CDR1 SGHRS, CDR2 YFSETQ. The CDR3 sequence is 15 residues long. V dropped 0 bases and J dropped 8 bases, with 17 bases sitting between them. The CDR3 loop reads CASSLGPLGEDEAFF. The CDR3 DNA sequence: TGCGCCAGCAGCTTGGGACCCCTAGGGGAGGACGAAGCTTTCTTT.

This clonotype was found a few times. This chain joins TRBV7-2 and TRBJ2-5; D possibly uses TRBD1 or TRBD2 (5 bases each). Germline V gives CDR1 SGHTA, CDR2 FQGNSA. The germline V and J ends were trimmed by 4 bases and 5 bases, with 17 bases remaining between them. CDR3 length equals 15 residues. For the CDR3, the DNA is TGTGCCAGCAGCTCAACAATCCGGGACGGGGAGACCCAGTACTTC. Protein product: CASSSTIRDGETQYF. Together with reference TRBV7-2 and TRBJ2-5, the CDR3 gives the full variable domain: GAGVSQSPSNKVTEKGKDVELRCDPISGHTALYWYRQSLGQGLEFLIYFQGNSAPDKSGLPSDRFSAERTGGSVSTLTIQRTQQEDSAVYLCASSSTIRDGETQYFGPGTRLLVL.

The chain joins TRBV7-9 to TRBJ2-3, with TRBD2 matching over 8 bases. The junction had 3 bases not matched to a gene; V was cut back by 1 base and J by 0 bases. CDR1 is SEHNR, CDR2 FQNEAQ, per germline (reference sequence). The CDR3 covers 16 residues. As DNA, the CDR3 is TGTGCCAGCAGCTTAGGAGCTAGCGGGAGCACAGATACGCAGTATTTT. It specifies CASSLGASGSTDTQYF. Looking up the rest from reference TRBV7-9 and TRBJ2-3 gives the full variable domain: DTGVSQNPRHKITKRGQNVTFRCDPISEHNRLYWYRQTLGQGPEFLTYFQNEAQLEKSRLLSDRFSAERPKGSFSTLEIQRTEQGDSAMYLCASSLGASGSTDTQYFGPGTRLTVL.

The chain joins TRBV24-1 to TRBJ2-5; TRBD2 matches at 7 bases. The CDR3 length is 15 residues. The ends lost 3 bases at V and 5 bases at J; junction bases unmatched: 8. CDR1 and CDR2 (germline): KGHDR, SFDVKD. CDR3: CATSDAGLLGETQYF. The CDR3 DNA reads as TGTGCCACCAGTGATGCGGGACTACTAGGGGAGACCCAGTACTTC.

The chain carries TRBV12-3 or TRBV12-4 and TRBJ2-2; D is unclear. The V end was cut by 5 bases, the J end by 1 base, with 2 bases between. The CDR3 has 12 residues. CDR3 in amino acids: CASSKNTGELFF. The CDR3 nucleotides read TGTGCCAGCAGTAAGAACACCGGGGAGCTGTTTTTT.